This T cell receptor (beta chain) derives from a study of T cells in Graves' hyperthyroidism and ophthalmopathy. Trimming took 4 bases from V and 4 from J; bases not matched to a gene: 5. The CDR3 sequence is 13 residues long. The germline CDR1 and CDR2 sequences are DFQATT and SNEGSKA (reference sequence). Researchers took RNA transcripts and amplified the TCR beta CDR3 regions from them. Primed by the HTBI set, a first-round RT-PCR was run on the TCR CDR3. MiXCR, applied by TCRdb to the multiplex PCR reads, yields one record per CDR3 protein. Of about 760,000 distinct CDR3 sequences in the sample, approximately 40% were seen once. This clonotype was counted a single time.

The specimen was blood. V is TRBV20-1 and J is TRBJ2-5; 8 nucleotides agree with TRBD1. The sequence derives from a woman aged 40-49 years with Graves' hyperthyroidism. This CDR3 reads CSAMGTGGETQYF. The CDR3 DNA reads TGCAGTGCTATGGGGACAGGAGGAGAGACCCAGTACTTC.